Listed below are T cell receptor beta chains from one sample, sequenced in a study of blood T cell repertoires in COVID-19. Assay used: immunoSEQ multiplex PCR; TCRdb lists only in-frame clones, some missing. Of under 250,000 clones detected, roughly 92% appear once; the ten largest clones hold 0.82%. The sample comprised peripheral blood. The receptors here all came from a man aged 60 to 75 with COVID-19, enrolled during active disease. The CDR3 runs from the conserved cysteine through the conserved F or W. A D gene is named only where the DNA matches it firmly. A clone size is listed for some rows: how often the clone was seen (once, few, many), or a class if it is expanded.

NA	TRBV28	NA	TRBJ2-7	TGTGCCAGCAGGGGCTCTTACGAGCAGTACTTC	CASRGSYEQYF
NA	TRBV30	NA	TRBJ2-7	TGTGCCTGGAGTCGCGATCCCTCCTACGAGCAGTACTTC	CAWSRDPSYEQYF
NA	TRBV9	NA	TRBJ1-2	TGTGCCAGCAGCCTGGGCCGGGGGGTATATGGCTACACCTTC	CASSLGRGVYGYTF
NA	TRBV14	NA	TRBJ2-3	TGTGCCAGCAGCTCGGCCCCCCCGAGGGATACGCAGTATTTT	CASSSAPPRDTQYF
NA	TRBV18	NA	TRBJ1-1	TGTGCCAGCTCGTCAACACAGGGCGGGGCTTTCTTT	CASSSTQGGAFF
NA	TRBV5-6	NA	TRBJ1-5	TGTGCCAGCAGCTTCGGGGGAAATCAGCCCCAGCATTTT	CASSFGGNQPQHF
NA	TRBV12-3/TRBV12-4	NA	TRBJ2-7	TGTGCCAGCGCTAAACGGGAGACCTACGAGCAGTACTTC	CASAKRETYEQYF
NA	TRBV6-6	TRBD2	TRBJ2-3	TGTGCCAGCAGTTACTCGGGCGGGGGGGCTTTTGATACGCAGTATTTT	CASSYSGGGAFDTQYF
NA	TRBV10-3	NA	TRBJ2-3	TGTGCCATCAGCGGCGGACAGTTTAGCACAGATACGCAGTATTTT	CAISGGQFSTDTQYF
NA	TRBV28	NA	TRBJ1-4	TGTGCCAGCAGTTTGCGAGGGGGGGCTAATGAAAAACTGTTTTTT	CASSLRGGANEKLFF
NA	TRBV7-9	NA	TRBJ2-1	TGTGCCAGCAGCTCGCTCCCACAGGGTTTTAGGGACAATGAGCAGTTCTTC	CASSSLPQGFRDNEQFF
NA	TRBV29-1	TRBD2	TRBJ2-7	TGCAGCGTTGTCGGTTGGGCTAGCGGAGAGTACGAGCAGTACTTC	CSVVGWASGEYEQYF
NA	TRBV14	TRBD1	TRBJ2-7	TGTGCCAGCAGCCTGGGAACAGGGGGCGGCGAGCAGTACTTC	CASSLGTGGGEQYF
NA	TRBV13	NA	TRBJ1-1	TGTGCCAGCAGCTTATCATGGGGGGCTGAAGCTTTCTTT	CASSLSWGAEAFF
NA	TRBV6-1	NA	TRBJ1-2	TGTGCCAGCAGTGAAGGGGATCCCAGGGGAGGCTACACCTTC	CASSEGDPRGGYTF
NA	TRBV5-1	NA	TRBJ1-6	TGCGCCAGCAGCTTGACCCCGGGTGTGGATTCACCCCTCCACTTT	CASSLTPGVDSPLHF
NA	TRBV12-3/TRBV12-4	NA	TRBJ2-7	TGTGCCAGCAGTCAAAACTCCTACGAGCAGTACTTC	CASSQNSYEQYF
once	TRBV28	NA	TRBJ1-2	TGTGCCAGCAGTTCTGGGCCTACCAACTATGGCTACACCTTC	CASSSGPTNYGYTF
NA	TRBV18	NA	TRBJ2-1	TGTGCCAGCTCACCTACAGCCGACAATGAGCAGTTCTTC	CASSPTADNEQFF
once	TRBV3-1/TRBV3-2	NA	TRBJ2-7	TGTGCCAGCAGCCAAGAAAGCTACGTGCAGTACTTC	CASSQESYVQYF
NA	TRBV11-2	TRBD2	TRBJ2-5	TGTGCCAGCAGCTTAGCCGCGGGACTAGCGCGAAAGACCCAGTACTTC	CASSLAAGLARKTQYF
NA	TRBV21-1	NA	TRBJ2-1	TGTGCCAGCAGCAAATGGCAGCGGGAGGGCCTGTATGAGCAGTTCTTC	CASSKWQREGLYEQFF
NA	TRBV30	TRBD2	TRBJ2-7	TGTGCCTGGAGGCGTTTTCCCGGCGGGAGTTCGACCTACGAGCAGTACTTC	CAWRRFPGGSSTYEQYF
NA	TRBV12-3/TRBV12-4	NA	TRBJ1-6	TGTGCCAGCAGTTTATCCGAACAGTCACCCCTCCACTTT	CASSLSEQSPLHF
NA	TRBV9	TRBD2	TRBJ2-1	TGTGCCAGCAGCGTAGAGGCTAGCGGGAGAAATGAGCAGTTCTTC	CASSVEASGRNEQFF
once	TRBV27	TRBD2	TRBJ2-1	TGTGCCAGCAGTTTCCTGGCGGGGGATAATGAGCAGTTCTTC	CASSFLAGDNEQFF
NA	TRBV30	TRBD2	TRBJ2-7	TGTGCCTGGAGTGTTCTAGCGGGGCCCTACGAGCAGTACTTC	CAWSVLAGPYEQYF
NA	TRBV24-1	TRBD1	TRBJ1-5	TGTGCCACCAGTGACTCTCGGACAGGGTATCAGCCCCAGCATTTT	CATSDSRTGYQPQHF
NA	TRBV14	TRBD2	TRBJ2-1	TGTGCCAGCAGCCAAGACCTAGGAAGACTAGCGGCTTCGAGTGAGCAGTTCTTC	CASSQDLGRLAASSEQFF
NA	TRBV21-1	NA	TRBJ2-3	TGTGCCAGCAGCTGCCCAGAGGTTGATACGCAGTATTTT	CASSCPEVDTQYF
NA	TRBV7-2	TRBD2	TRBJ2-1	TGTGCCAGCAGCCCGAGCGGGATCTATGAGCAGTTCTTC	CASSPSGIYEQFF
NA	TRBV3-1/TRBV3-2	NA	TRBJ1-2	TGTGCCAGCAGTCAGGGGATCGGAACTAACTATGGCTACACCTTC	CASSQGIGTNYGYTF
NA	TRBV9	NA	TRBJ1-5	TGTGCCAGCAGCGTAGGCCCACAGGCCAATCAGCCCCAGCATTTT	CASSVGPQANQPQHF
NA	TRBV3-1/TRBV3-2	NA	TRBJ1-1	TGTGCCAGCAGCCAAGAGTGGACAGATGAAGCTTTCTTT	CASSQEWTDEAFF
NA	TRBV28	TRBD1	TRBJ2-1	TGTGCCAGCAGCTTATCAACAGGGGGCACTGAGCAGTTCTTC	CASSLSTGGTEQFF
NA	TRBV19	NA	TRBJ2-7	TGTGCCAGTAAGGGCGACGGGAGTCCCTACGAGCAGTACTTC	CASKGDGSPYEQYF
NA	TRBV10-2	NA	TRBJ1-5	TGCGCCAGCAGTGAGGGGGAGGGAATTAGCAATCAGCCCCAGCATTTT	CASSEGEGISNQPQHF
NA	TRBV11-3	TRBD1	TRBJ2-2	TGTGCCAGCAGCCGCCGACAGGGCTCGGCCGGGGAGCTGTTTTTT	CASSRRQGSAGELFF
NA	TRBV19	TRBD1	TRBJ1-2	TGTGCCAGTAGTATTTGGCGGCAGGGGGGCTATGGCTACACCTTC	CASSIWRQGGYGYTF
NA	TRBV7-9	TRBD1	TRBJ1-1	TGTGCCAGCAGGCCGACAGGGGCGTCCACTGAAGCTTTCTTT	CASRPTGASTEAFF
NA	TRBV3-1/TRBV3-2	NA	TRBJ2-3	TGTGCCAGCAGCCCAACGACCACGGGTACGCAGTATTTT	CASSPTTTGTQYF
NA	TRBV2	TRBD1	TRBJ2-5	TGTGCCAGCAGTGTAAGACAGGGTATCTGGGAGACCCAGTACTTC	CASSVRQGIWETQYF
NA	TRBV19	NA	TRBJ1-1	TGTGCCAGTAGAGGGGTAAACAGGGTCACTGAAGCTTTCTTT	CASRGVNRVTEAFF
NA	TRBV7-8	NA	TRBJ1-6	TGTGCCAGCAGCCCAGGCCCGAATTCACCCCTCCACTTT	CASSPGPNSPLHF
NA	TRBV7-2	TRBD1	TRBJ2-1	TGTGCCAGCAGCGCTCCTTCAACAGGGGGCCCCTACAATGAGCAGTTCTTC	CASSAPSTGGPYNEQFF
NA	TRBV27	NA	TRBJ2-3	TGTGCCAGCAGGGGGCCGGAGGGCCTAAGCACAGATACGCAGTATTTT	CASRGPEGLSTDTQYF
NA	TRBV3-1/TRBV3-2	NA	TRBJ1-3	TGTGCCAGCAGCCAAGGACACTCTGGAAACACCATATATTTT	CASSQGHSGNTIYF
NA	TRBV12-3/TRBV12-4	NA	TRBJ2-2	TGTGCCAGCAGGTACGGGAACACCGGGGAGCTGTTTTTT	CASRYGNTGELFF
NA	TRBV6-2/TRBV6-3	NA	TRBJ1-4	TGTGCCAGCAGTTACCCCTCGCAGCGGCTGTTTTTT	CASSYPSQRLFF
NA	TRBV6-6	TRBD2	TRBJ2-1	TGTGCCAGCAGTCACCGGGGGGGCTCGTTGGGAGGGGTCTACAATGAGCAGTTCTTC	CASSHRGGSLGGVYNEQFF
NA	TRBV28	TRBD1	TRBJ2-7	TGTGCCAGCAGGTCACCGGGACAGGGGGGCGAGCAGTACTTC	CASRSPGQGGEQYF